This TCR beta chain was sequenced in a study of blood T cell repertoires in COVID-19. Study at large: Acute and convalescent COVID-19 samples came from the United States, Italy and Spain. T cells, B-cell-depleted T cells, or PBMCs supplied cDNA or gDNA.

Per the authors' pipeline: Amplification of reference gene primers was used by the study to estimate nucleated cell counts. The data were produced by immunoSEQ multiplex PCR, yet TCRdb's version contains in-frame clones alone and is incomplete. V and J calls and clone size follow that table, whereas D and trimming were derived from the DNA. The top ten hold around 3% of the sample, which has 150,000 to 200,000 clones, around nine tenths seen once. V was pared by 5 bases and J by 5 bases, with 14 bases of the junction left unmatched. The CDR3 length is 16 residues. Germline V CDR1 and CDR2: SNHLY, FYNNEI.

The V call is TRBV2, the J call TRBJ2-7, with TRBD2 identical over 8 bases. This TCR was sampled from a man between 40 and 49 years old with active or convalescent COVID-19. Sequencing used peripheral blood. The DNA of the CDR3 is TGTGCCAGCAGTTCCGGGACTAGGCCCCGAGGGGACGAGCAGTACTTC. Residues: CASSSGTRPRGDEQYF.